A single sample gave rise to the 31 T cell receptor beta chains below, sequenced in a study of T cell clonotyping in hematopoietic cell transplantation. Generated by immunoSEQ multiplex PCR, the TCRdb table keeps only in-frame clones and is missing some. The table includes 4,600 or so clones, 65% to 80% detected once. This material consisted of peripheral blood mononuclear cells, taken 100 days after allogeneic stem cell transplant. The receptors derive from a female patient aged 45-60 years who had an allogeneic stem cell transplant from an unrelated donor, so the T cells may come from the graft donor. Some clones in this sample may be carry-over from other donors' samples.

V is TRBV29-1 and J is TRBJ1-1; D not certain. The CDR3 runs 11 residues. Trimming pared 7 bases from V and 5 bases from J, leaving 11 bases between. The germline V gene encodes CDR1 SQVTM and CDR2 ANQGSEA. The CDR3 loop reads CSGGVETEAFF. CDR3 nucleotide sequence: TGCAGCGGTGGGGTGGAGACTGAAGCTTTCTTT.

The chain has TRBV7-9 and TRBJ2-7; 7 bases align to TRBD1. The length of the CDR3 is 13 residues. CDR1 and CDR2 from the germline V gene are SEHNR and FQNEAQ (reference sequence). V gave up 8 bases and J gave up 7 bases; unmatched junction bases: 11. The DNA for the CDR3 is TGTGCCAGCGGAACCCGACAGGGCCAAGAGCAGTACTTC. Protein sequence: CASGTRQGQEQYF.

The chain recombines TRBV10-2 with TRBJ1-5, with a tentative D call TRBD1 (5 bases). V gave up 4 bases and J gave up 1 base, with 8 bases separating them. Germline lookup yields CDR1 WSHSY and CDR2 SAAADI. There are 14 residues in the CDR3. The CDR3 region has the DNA TGCGCCAGCAGTGGTGACAGAAGCAATCAGCCCCAGCATTTT. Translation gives CASSGDRSNQPQHF.

The CDR3 region is CASSLMPGQHDNSPLHF. In DNA form, the CDR3 reads TGTGCCAGCAGTTTAATGCCGGGACAGCACGATAATTCACCCCTCCACTTT. The V and J genes are TRBV27 and TRBJ1-6; 7 nucleotides line up with TRBD1. The CDR3 is 17 amino acids. With V trimmed by 2 bases and J by 5 bases, 9 bases remained unmatched. Germline V CDR1 and CDR2: MNHEY, SMNVEV (reference sequence).

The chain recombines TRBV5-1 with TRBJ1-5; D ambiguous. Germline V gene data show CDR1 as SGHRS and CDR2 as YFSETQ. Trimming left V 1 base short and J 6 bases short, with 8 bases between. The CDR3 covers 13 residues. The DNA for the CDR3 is TGCGCCAGCAGCTTGACTGGGGTTCAGCCCCAGCATTTT. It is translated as CASSLTGVQPQHF.

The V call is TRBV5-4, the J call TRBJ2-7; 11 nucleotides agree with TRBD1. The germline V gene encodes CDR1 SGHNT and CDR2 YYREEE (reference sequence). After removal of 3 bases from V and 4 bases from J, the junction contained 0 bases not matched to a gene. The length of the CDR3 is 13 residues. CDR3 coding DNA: TGTGCCAGCAGCTGGGACAGGGGGTACGAGCAGTACTTC. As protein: CASSWDRGYEQYF.

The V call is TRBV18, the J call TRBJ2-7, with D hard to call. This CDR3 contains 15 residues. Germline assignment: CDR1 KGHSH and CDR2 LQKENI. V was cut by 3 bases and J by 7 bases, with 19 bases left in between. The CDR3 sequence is CASSPPNPALREQYF. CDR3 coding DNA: TGTGCCAGCTCACCGCCTAATCCGGCCCTCCGGGAGCAGTACTTC.

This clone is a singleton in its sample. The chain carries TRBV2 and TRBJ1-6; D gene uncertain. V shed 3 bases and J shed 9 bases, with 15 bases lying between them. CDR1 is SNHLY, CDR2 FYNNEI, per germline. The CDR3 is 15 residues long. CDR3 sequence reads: CASSEDGETFSPLHF. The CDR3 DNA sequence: TGTGCCAGCAGTGAGGACGGCGAAACCTTTTCACCCCTCCACTTT.

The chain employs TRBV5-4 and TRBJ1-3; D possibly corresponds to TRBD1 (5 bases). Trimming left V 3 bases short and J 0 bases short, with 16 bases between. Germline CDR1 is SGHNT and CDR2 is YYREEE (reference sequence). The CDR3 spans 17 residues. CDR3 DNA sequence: TGTGCCAGCAGCTCGATGGAGGGGACGCTCTCTGGAAACACCATATATTTT. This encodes CASSSMEGTLSGNTIYF.

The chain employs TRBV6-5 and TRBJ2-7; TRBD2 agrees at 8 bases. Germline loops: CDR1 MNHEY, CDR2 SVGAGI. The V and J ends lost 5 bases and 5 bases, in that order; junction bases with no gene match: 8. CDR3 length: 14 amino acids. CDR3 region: CASSEAGLVNEQYF. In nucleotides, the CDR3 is TGTGCCAGCAGTGAGGCGGGACTAGTGAACGAGCAGTACTTC.

The CDR3: CASSYSGAVTMGGYTF. In DNA form, the CDR3 reads TGTGCCAGCAGTTACTCGGGAGCGGTTACCATGGGCGGCTACACCTTC. V gene TRBV6-5 combines with J gene TRBJ1-2; no definite D call. There are 16 residues in the CDR3. The V gene lost 0 bases and the J gene lost 8 bases, with 19 bases spanning the gap. CDR1 and CDR2 from the germline V gene are MNHEY and SVGAGI.

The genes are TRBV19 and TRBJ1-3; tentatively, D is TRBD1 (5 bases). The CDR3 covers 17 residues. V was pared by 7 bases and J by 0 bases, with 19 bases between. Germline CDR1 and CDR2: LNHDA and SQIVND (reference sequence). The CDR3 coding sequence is TGTGCCAGTATTACTAGTACGGGACCGCTCTCTGGAAACACCATATATTTT. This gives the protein CASITSTGPLSGNTIYF.

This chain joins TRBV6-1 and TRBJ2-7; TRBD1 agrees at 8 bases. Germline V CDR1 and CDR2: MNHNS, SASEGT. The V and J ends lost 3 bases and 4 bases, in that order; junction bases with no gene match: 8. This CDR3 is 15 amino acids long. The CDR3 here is CASSEGTGGRYEQYF. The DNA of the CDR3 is TGTGCCAGCAGTGAGGGTACAGGGGGACGTTACGAGCAGTACTTC.

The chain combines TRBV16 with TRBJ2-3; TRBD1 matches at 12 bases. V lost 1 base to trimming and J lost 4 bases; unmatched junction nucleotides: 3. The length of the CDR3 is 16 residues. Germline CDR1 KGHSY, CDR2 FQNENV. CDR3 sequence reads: CASSQLWDRGPDTQYF. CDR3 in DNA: TGTGCCAGCAGCCAATTGTGGGACAGGGGGCCAGATACGCAGTATTTT.

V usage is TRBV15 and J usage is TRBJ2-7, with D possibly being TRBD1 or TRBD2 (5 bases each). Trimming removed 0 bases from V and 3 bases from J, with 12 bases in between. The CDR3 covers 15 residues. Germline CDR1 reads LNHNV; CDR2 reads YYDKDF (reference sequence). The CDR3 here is CATSRERDGRYEQYF. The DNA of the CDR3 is TGTGCCACCAGCAGAGAACGGGACGGACGCTACGAGCAGTACTTC.

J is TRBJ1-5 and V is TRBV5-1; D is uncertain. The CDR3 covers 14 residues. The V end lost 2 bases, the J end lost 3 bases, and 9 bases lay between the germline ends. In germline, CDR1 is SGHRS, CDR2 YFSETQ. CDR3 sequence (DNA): TGCGCCAGCAGCTTAGGACCCATCAATCAGCCCCAGCATTTT. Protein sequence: CASSLGPINQPQHF.

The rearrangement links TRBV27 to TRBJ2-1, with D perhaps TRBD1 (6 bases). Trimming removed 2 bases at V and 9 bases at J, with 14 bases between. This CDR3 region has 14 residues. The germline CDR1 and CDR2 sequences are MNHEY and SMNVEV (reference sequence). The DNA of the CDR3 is TGTGCCAGCAGTTTACAGGGGTCCCACTTTGAGCAGTTCTTC. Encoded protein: CASSLQGSHFEQFF.

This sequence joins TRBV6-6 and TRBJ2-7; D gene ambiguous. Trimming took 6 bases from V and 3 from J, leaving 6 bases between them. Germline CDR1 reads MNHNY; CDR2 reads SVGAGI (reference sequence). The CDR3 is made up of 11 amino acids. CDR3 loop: CASSPNYEQYF. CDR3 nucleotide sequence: TGTGCCAGCAGCCCCAACTACGAGCAGTACTTC.

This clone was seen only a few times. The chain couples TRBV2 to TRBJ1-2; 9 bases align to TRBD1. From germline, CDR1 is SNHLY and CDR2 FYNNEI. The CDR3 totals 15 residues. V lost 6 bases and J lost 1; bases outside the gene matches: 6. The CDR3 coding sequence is TGTGCCAGCAGGGGCGACAGGGGGAGTAACTATGGCTACACCTTC. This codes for CASRGDRGSNYGYTF.

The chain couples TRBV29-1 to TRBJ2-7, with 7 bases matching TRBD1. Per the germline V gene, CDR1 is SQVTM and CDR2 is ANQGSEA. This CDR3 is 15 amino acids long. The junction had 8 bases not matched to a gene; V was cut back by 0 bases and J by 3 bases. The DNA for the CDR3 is TGCAGCGTTGAAGACCCGACAGGGTCGGACTACGAGCAGTACTTC. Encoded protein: CSVEDPTGSDYEQYF.

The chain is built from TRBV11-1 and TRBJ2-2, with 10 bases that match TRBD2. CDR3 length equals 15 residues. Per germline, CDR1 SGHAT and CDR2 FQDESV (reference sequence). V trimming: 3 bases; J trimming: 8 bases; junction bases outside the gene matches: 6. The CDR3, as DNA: TGTGCCAGCAGCTTTAGCGGGGGGCAAAGTGGGGAGCTGTTTTTT. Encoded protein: CASSFSGGQSGELFF.

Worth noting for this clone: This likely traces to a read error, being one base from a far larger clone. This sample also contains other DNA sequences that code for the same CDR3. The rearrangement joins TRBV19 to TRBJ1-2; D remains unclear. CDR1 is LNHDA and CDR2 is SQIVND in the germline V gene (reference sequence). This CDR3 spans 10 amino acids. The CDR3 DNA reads TGCGCCACTGAGGCCTATGGCTACACCTTC. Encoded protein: CATEAYGYTF.

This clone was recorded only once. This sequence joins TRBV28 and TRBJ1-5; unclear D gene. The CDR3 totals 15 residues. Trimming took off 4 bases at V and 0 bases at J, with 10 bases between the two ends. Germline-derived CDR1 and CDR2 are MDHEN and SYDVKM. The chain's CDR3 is CASSSGDSSNQPQHF. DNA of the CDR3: TGTGCCAGCAGTTCAGGTGATTCTAGCAATCAGCCCCAGCATTTT.

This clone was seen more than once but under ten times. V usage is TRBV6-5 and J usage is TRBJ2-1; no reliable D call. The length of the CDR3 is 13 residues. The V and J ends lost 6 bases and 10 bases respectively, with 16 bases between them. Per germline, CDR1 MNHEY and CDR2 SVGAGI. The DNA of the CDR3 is TGTGCCAGCAGAGGACCGGCGTTGGGGGAGCAGTTCTTC. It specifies CASRGPALGEQFF.

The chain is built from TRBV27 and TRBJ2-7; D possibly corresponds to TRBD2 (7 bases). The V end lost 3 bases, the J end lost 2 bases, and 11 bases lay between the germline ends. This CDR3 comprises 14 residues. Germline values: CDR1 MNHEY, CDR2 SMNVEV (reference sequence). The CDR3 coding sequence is TGTGCCAGCAGTTTGGGGGGGGCCGCCTACGAGCAGTACTTC. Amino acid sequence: CASSLGGAAYEQYF.

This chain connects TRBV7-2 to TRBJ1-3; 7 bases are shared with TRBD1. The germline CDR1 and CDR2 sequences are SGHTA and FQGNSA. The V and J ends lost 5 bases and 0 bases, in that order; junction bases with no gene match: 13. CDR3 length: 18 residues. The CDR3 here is CASSTSRDSRLSGNTIYF. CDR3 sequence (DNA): TGTGCCAGCAGCACATCCCGGGACAGCCGCCTCTCTGGAAACACCATATATTTT.

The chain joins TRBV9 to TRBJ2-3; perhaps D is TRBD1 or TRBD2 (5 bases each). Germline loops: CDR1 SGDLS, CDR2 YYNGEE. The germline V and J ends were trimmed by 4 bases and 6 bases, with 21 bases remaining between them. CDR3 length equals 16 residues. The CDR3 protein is CASSTLGAGQTDTQYF. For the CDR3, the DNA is TGTGCCAGCAGCACCCTCGGGGCAGGGCAGACTGATACGCAGTATTTT.

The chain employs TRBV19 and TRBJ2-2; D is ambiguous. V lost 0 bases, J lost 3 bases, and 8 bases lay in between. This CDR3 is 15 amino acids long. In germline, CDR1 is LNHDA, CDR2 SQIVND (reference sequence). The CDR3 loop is CASSIDGIYTGELFF. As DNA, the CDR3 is TGTGCCAGTAGTATAGATGGAATCTACACCGGGGAGCTGTTTTTT.

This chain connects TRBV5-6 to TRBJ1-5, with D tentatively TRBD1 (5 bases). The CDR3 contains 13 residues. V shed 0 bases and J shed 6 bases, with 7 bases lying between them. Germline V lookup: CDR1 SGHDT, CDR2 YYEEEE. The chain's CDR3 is CASSLGGGQPQHF. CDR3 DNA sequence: TGTGCCAGCAGCTTGGGGGGCGGTCAGCCCCAGCATTTT.

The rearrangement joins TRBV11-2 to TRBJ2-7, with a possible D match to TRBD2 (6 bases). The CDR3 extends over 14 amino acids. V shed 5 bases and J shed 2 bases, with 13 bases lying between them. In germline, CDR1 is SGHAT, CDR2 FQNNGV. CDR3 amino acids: CASSTGLSAYEQYF. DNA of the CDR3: TGTGCCAGCAGCACGGGACTTTCAGCCTACGAGCAGTACTTC.

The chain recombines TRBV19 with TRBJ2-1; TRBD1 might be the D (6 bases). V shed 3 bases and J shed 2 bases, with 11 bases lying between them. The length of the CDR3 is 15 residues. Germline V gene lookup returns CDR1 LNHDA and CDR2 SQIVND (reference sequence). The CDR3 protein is CASSIGQGTYNEQFF. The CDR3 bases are TGTGCCAGTAGTATCGGGCAGGGGACCTACAATGAGCAGTTCTTC.